The T cell receptor beta chain described here comes from a study of cytomegalovirus exposure and HLA in healthy donors. Regarding the study as a whole: The only immune exposure information that was available was CMV serostatus. Based on reports, TCR beta sequences accurately predicted HLA-A and HLA-B alleles for most subjects.

Amplification used 60 Vbeta primers and 13 Jbeta primers. Assay: immunoSEQ multiplex PCR; the TCRdb copy retains only in-frame clones and omits some. The sample table sets out around 76,000 clones. Per the germline V gene, CDR1 is SGHVS and CDR2 is FQNEAQ. V was pared by 1 base and J by 7 bases, with 16 bases between. The CDR3 runs 15 residues. Comment on this clone: Its antigen is unknown.

The chain uses TRBV7-8 and TRBJ1-2, with D possibly TRBD1 on 5 matching bases. This sequence originates from an older woman in good health and CMV-seronegative. The specimen was PBMCs. CDR3 in amino acids: CASSLDGRQGGGYTF. The CDR3 nucleotides are TGTGCCAGCAGCTTAGATGGCAGGCAGGGTGGTGGCTACACCTTC.